One sample yielded the 25 T cell receptor beta chains listed below, sequenced in a study of T cells expressing NK-cell markers. From its re-call of the 5' RACE reads, TCRdb lists each CDR3 protein once, without DNA. This repertoire includes about 450,000 distinct CDR3 sequences. Input material: blood T cells: a sorted CD56 or NKG2C T cell subset, CD4+ or CD8+ T cells, or bulk PBMC T cells (not recorded which). The origin of the receptors is a woman between 18 and 75 years old in good health.

This chain joins TRBV11-2 and TRBJ2-3. The CDR3 length is 17 residues. Germline assignment: CDR1 SGHAT and CDR2 FQNNGV. CDR3 in amino acids: CASSLDGLAASTDTQYF.

The CDR3 here is CASGSNYEQYF. The genes are TRBV7-8 and TRBJ2-7. Germline lookup yields CDR1 SGHVS and CDR2 FQNEAQ. The CDR3 is 11 residues long.

The chain is built from TRBV7-2 and TRBJ2-2; the D call of TRBD1 rests on TCRdb alone, since no DNA is present to check it. Germline values: CDR1 SGHTA, CDR2 FQGNSA. This CDR3 comprises 16 residues. CDR3 region: CASSLGGRPNTGELFF.

The chain links TRBV11-2 to TRBJ2-3. Germline CDR1 is SGHAT and CDR2 is FQNNGV. The CDR3 is 12 amino acids. CDR3 in amino acids: CASSLITDTQYF.

The rearrangement joins TRBV12-3 or TRBV12-4 to TRBJ2-3; TCRdb returns TRBD2, unconfirmable since there is no DNA. CDR3 length: 13 residues. This CDR3 reads CASSFRALDTQYF.

The chain links TRBV29-1 to TRBJ2-3; TCRdb picks TRBD1, but there is no DNA to check that call. This CDR3 has 11 residues. The germline CDR1 and CDR2 sequences are SQVTM and ANQGSEA. The CDR3 spells CSVRDTDTQYF.

Here the CDR3 reads CASSHGTDPTGELFF. The chain couples TRBV6-1 to TRBJ2-2; TCRdb indicates TRBD1, and absent DNA this call remains unverified. The CDR3 has 15 residues. Germline CDR1 MNHNS, CDR2 SASEGT.

The chain joins TRBV7-2 to TRBJ2-7. The CDR3 spans 15 residues. CDR1 is SGHTA, CDR2 FQGNSA, per germline. CDR3 in amino acids: CASSLAASGTYEQYF.

This rearrangement joins TRBV19 to TRBJ2-7. Looked up from germline, CDR1 is LNHDA and CDR2 is SQIVND (reference sequence). The CDR3 sequence is 12 residues long. CDR3: CASSPGDTEQYF.

J is TRBJ2-1 and V is TRBV4-2; checking the TCRdb D call of TRBD2 is not possible without DNA. The CDR3 consists of 17 residues. The germline V gene encodes CDR1 LGHNA and CDR2 YNFKEQ. CDR3 sequence: CASSQEGSGRGYNEQFF.

The chain joins TRBV28 to TRBJ1-2. The CDR3 spans 18 residues. Germline V gene data show CDR1 as MDHEN and CDR2 as SYDVKM. Here the CDR3 reads CASSSYAFTGIANYGYTF.

V gene TRBV18 combines with J gene TRBJ2-5; checking the TCRdb D call of TRBD1 is not possible without DNA. This CDR3 is 13 amino acids long. Germline V lookup: CDR1 KGHSH, CDR2 LQKENI. The CDR3 is CASSSNRGETQYF.

The genes are TRBV7-9 and TRBJ2-3; the TCRdb D gene call, TRBD1, has no DNA to confirm it. Germline-derived CDR1 and CDR2 are SEHNR and FQNEAQ (reference sequence). The CDR3 is 14 residues long. Here the CDR3 reads CASRPPGGTDTQYF.

This chain links TRBV12-3 or TRBV12-4 with TRBJ2-2; TCRdb's D gene call, TRBD1, goes unchecked for lack of DNA. This CDR3 region has 16 residues. The CDR3 sequence: CASSLPGGSDTGELFF.

This chain joins TRBV20-1 and TRBJ2-1. This CDR3 is built from 16 residues. In germline, CDR1 is DFQATT, CDR2 SNEGSKA (reference sequence). The CDR3 loop is CSARVSDPSSYNEQFF.

The chain is built from TRBV9 and TRBJ1-1; the TCRdb D gene call, TRBD1, has no DNA to confirm it. The germline V gene encodes CDR1 SGDLS and CDR2 YYNGEE. The length of the CDR3 is 15 residues. This CDR3 is CASSPPDPPNTEAFF.

This sequence joins TRBV6-2 or TRBV6-3 and TRBJ2-2; the TCRdb call, TRBD1, lacks DNA for checking. Germline-derived CDR1 and CDR2 are MNHEY and SVGEGT. The CDR3 is 14 amino acids. CDR3 region: CASRRQFLPGELFF.

This chain uses TRBV10-3 with TRBJ2-3; TCRdb designates TRBD2, a call that cannot be tested without DNA. The CDR3 is 18 residues long. The germline gives CDR1 ENHRY, CDR2 SYGVKD. This CDR3 is CAISESKGTSGSTDTQYF.

The V call is TRBV27, the J call TRBJ1-2; TCRdb lists TRBD1, though no DNA is available to test this call. Germline CDR1 and CDR2: MNHEY and SMNVEV (reference sequence). This CDR3 region has 14 residues. CDR3 protein: CASSLSWTGGGYTF.

V gene TRBV6-5 combines with J gene TRBJ1-2; the D gene TCRdb calls, TRBD1, cannot be checked with no DNA. The CDR3 sequence is 15 residues long. Germline V gene lookup returns CDR1 MNHEY and CDR2 SVGAGI. The CDR3 region is CASSYSGDRNYGYTF.

The genes are TRBV9 and TRBJ1-2; the TCRdb D gene call, TRBD1, has no DNA to confirm it. Germline V gene data show CDR1 as SGDLS and CDR2 as YYNGEE. This CDR3 comprises 15 residues. The CDR3 protein is CASSVDRGRSYGYTF.

The V call is TRBV5-1, the J call TRBJ2-1; with no DNA, the TCRdb D assignment of TRBD2 cannot be verified. The V gene's germline CDR1 is SGHRS and CDR2 YFSETQ. The CDR3 is made up of 15 amino acids. Here the CDR3 reads CASRGSSGRDIEQFF.

Here the CDR3 reads CASRLQGAETDTQYF. This rearrangement joins TRBV7-6 to TRBJ2-3; TCRdb proposes TRBD1, but this gene call is untestable without DNA. The CDR3 spans 15 residues. CDR1 is SGHVS, CDR2 FNYEAQ, per germline.

The chain links TRBV4-1 to TRBJ1-1; with no DNA, the TCRdb D assignment of TRBD1 cannot be verified. This CDR3 has 15 amino acids. Looked up from germline, CDR1 is MGHRA and CDR2 is YSYEKL. The CDR3 is CASSLRDGMNTEAFF.

The chain has TRBV7-2 and TRBJ2-1; lacking DNA, the TRBD2 call made by TCRdb goes unchecked. In germline, CDR1 is SGHTA, CDR2 FQGNSA. The CDR3 spans 14 residues. The CDR3: CASSLNPAVGEQFF.